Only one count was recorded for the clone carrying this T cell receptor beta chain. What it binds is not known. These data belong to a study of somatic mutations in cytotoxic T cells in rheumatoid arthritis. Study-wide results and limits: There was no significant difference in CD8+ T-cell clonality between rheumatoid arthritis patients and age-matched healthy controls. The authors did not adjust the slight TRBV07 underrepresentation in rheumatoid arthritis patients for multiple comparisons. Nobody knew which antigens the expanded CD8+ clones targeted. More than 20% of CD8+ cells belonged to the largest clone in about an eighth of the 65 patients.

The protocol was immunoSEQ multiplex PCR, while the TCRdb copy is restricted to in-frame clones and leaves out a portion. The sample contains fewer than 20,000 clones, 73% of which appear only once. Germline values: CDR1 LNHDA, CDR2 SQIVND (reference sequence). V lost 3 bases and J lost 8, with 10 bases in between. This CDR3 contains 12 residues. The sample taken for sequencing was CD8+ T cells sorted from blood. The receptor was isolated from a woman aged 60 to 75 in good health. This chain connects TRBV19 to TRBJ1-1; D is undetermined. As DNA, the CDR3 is TGTGCCAGTAGTATGTCAGGCGCCGAAGCTTTCTTT. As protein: CASSMSGAEAFF.